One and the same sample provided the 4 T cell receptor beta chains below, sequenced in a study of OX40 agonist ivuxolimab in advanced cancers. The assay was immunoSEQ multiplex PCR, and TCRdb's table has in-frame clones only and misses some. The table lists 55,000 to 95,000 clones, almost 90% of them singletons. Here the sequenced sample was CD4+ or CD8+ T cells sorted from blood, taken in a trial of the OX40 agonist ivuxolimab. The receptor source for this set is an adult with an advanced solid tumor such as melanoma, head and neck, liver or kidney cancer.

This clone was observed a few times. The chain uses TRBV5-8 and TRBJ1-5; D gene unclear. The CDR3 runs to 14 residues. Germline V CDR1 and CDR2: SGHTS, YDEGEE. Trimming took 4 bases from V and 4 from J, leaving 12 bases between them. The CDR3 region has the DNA TGTGCCAGCAGCGCCGATTACCTAAATCAGCCCCAGCATTTT. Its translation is CASSADYLNQPQHF.

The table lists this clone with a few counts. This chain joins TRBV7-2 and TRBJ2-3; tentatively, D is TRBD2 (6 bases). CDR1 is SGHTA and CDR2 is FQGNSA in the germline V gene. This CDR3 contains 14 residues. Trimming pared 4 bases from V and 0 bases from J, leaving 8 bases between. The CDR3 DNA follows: TGTGCCAGCAGCTACGGGACTAGCACAGATACGCAGTATTTT. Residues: CASSYGTSTDTQYF.

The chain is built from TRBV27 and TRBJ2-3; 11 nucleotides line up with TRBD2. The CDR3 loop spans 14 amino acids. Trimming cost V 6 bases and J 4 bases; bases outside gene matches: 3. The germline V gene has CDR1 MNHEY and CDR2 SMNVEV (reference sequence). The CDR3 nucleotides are TGTGCCAGCAGGTTAGCGGGAGGGGCAGATACGCAGTATTTT. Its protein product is CASRLAGGADTQYF.

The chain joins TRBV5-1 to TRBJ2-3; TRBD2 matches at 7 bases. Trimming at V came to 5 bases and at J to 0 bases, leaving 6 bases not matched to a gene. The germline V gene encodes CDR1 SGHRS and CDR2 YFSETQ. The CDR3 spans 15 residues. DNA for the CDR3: TGCGCCAGCAGTAATAGCGGGTCTAGCACAGATACGCAGTATTTT. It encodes CASSNSGSSTDTQYF.